Sequencing of this TCR beta chain was carried out in a study of blood T cell repertoires in COVID-19. Overall study: Italy, Spain and the United States were the sources of the convalescent and acute COVID-19 samples. The cDNA or gDNA used as material had been derived from T cells, B-cell-depleted T cells, or PBMCs.

The junction had 3 bases not matched to a gene; V was cut back by 4 bases and J by 3 bases. The germline V gene encodes CDR1 SGHRS and CDR2 YFSETQ. This CDR3 spans 15 amino acids. Under the authors' procedure: Amplification from reference gene primers served as the basis for estimated nucleated cell counts. Here immunoSEQ multiplex PCR was the method, and the copy in TCRdb shows in-frame clones only, minus some. That table gives V, J and clone size, and the DNA gave D and trimming. Of some 97,000 clones listed, over 75% are singletons. The sample was peripheral blood. The clonotype originates from a human donor in a cohort sampled during active COVID-19. The V call is TRBV5-1, the J call TRBJ2-2; 10 positions match TRBD1. The CDR3 coding sequence is TGCGCCAGCAGCCCCGGGACAGGGGACACCGGGGAGCTGTTTTTT. Its protein is CASSPGTGDTGELFF.